The entry that follows covers one TCR beta chain sequence. Repertoires were generated with immunoSEQ multiplex PCR, while TCRdb's copy carries only in-frame clones and drops some. This table holds roughly 250,000 clones, roughly nine tenths found once. These data belong to a study of blood T cell repertoires in COVID-19. Background on the study: Nucleic acid was either cDNA or gDNA, and it came from T cells, B-cell-depleted T cells, or PBMCs.

With 7 bases removed from V and 7 bases from J, the gap between germline ends came to 13 bases. The CDR3 is made up of 12 amino acids. CDR1 and CDR2 (germline): MNHEY, SVGAGI. The origin of this receptor is a woman aged 18-29 years who had recovered from COVID-19. The chain uses TRBV6-5 and TRBJ2-5; D is possibly TRBD2 (6 bases). The specimen was PBMCs or T cells enriched from blood (not recorded which). The CDR3 DNA follows: TGTGCCAGCACACCCTTGGGGGGGACCCAGTACTTC. The encoded protein is CASTPLGGTQYF.